What follows are 22 T cell receptor beta chains derived from one specimen sequenced in a study of cytomegalovirus exposure and HLA in healthy donors. PCR employed 60 Vbeta and 13 Jbeta primers. Sequencing used immunoSEQ multiplex PCR; TCRdb keeps in-frame clones, though not all of them. The sample has fewer than 110,000 clones, roughly 76% seen once; the top ten hold roughly 2.3%. Sequencing was done on a sample of PBMCs. These receptors were collected from a man between 18 and 35 years old in good health and CMV-seronegative.

CDR3 DNA sequence: TGTGCCAGCAGCTTACAGGTACACGGGGCCAACGTCCTGACTTTC. Amino acids: CASSLQVHGANVLTF. J is TRBJ2-6 and V is TRBV13; no reliable D call. Trimming pared 2 bases from V and 4 bases from J, leaving 9 bases between. CDR1 is PRHDT, CDR2 FYEKMQ, per germline (reference sequence). The CDR3 sequence is 15 residues long.

The chain employs TRBV9 and TRBJ2-2, with 9 bases matching TRBD1. Trimming removed 2 bases from V and 1 base from J; junction bases left unmatched: 6. Germline CDR1 and CDR2: SGDLS and YYNGEE. The CDR3 is 17 amino acids. CDR3 sequence: CASSVLTGGLNTGELFF. CDR3 nucleotide sequence: TGTGCCAGCAGCGTGTTAACAGGGGGCTTGAACACCGGGGAGCTGTTTTTT.

The rearrangement uses TRBV6-5 and TRBJ1-1, with D possibly TRBD1 on 5 matching bases. V was clipped by 8 bases and J by 4 bases, with 11 bases between them. Germline CDR1 and CDR2: MNHEY and SVGAGI. The length of the CDR3 is 12 residues. The CDR3 is CASGQPGTEAFF. The CDR3 nucleotides read TGTGCCAGCGGACAACCGGGCACTGAAGCTTTCTTT.

The chain joins TRBV13 to TRBJ2-3, with D perhaps TRBD2 (7 bases). CDR1 and CDR2 from the germline V gene are PRHDT and FYEKMQ (reference sequence). The CDR3 extends over 15 amino acids. V lost 7 bases and J lost 6, with 20 bases in between. The CDR3 sequence: CASKPRGGAADTQYF. DNA of the CDR3: TGTGCCAGCAAACCGAGGGGGGGCGCCGCGGATACGCAGTATTTT.

The CDR3: CASSPKTGTSYEQYF. The CDR3 coding sequence is TGTGCCAGCTCCCCAAAGACAGGGACCTCCTACGAGCAGTACTTC. V usage is TRBV18 and J usage is TRBJ2-7; 7 nucleotides match TRBD1. The CDR3 loop spans 15 amino acids. Germline CDR1 KGHSH, CDR2 LQKENI. With V trimmed by 6 bases and J by 0 bases, 8 bases remained unmatched.

This clone was counted between two and nine times. A junction boundary mismatches the germline segment, possibly from a read error. V usage is TRBV18 and J usage is TRBJ1-2; D gene ambiguous. This CDR3 region has 18 residues. Germline V gene lookup returns CDR1 KGHSH and CDR2 LQKENI. CDR3 nucleotide sequence: TGTGCCAGCTCACCTCTTCCCGTGGTCGGCGGTGACTCCCAGAGCTACCCCTTC. It specifies CASSPLPVVGGDSQSYPF. Based on the CDR3 plus reference TRBV18 and TRBJ1-2, the full variable domain is NAGVMQNPRHLVRRRGQEARLRCSPMKGHSHVYWYRQLPEEGLKFMVYLQKENIIDESGMPKERFSAEFPKEGPSILRIQQVVRGDSAAYFCASSPLPVVGGDSQSYPFGSGTRLTVV.

The V and J genes are TRBV5-1 and TRBJ2-5; TRBD1 matches at 7 bases. V lost 4 bases and J lost 5; bases outside the gene matches: 8. The CDR3 spans 14 residues. Per germline, CDR1 SGHRS and CDR2 YFSETQ. CDR3 in amino acids: CASSLNRGEETQYF. CDR3 sequence (DNA): TGCGCCAGCAGCCTCAACAGGGGCGAGGAGACCCAGTACTTC.

The chain employs TRBV7-8 and TRBJ1-1; a weak D match, TRBD1 (5 bases). The CDR3 totals 14 residues. Trimming pared 2 bases from V and 2 bases from J, leaving 9 bases between. CDR1 and CDR2 (germline): SGHVS, FQNEAQ. The CDR3 DNA is TGTGCCAGCAGCTTATGGGGCGCCAACACTGAAGCTTTCTTT. As protein: CASSLWGANTEAFF.

The rearrangement links TRBV5-1 to TRBJ1-3; TRBD1 matches at 7 bases. With V trimmed by 0 bases and J by 2 bases, 8 bases remained unmatched. This CDR3 contains 17 residues. Germline loops: CDR1 SGHRS, CDR2 YFSETQ. CDR3 bases: TGCGCCAGCAGCTTGGCTGGGACAGCGAACACTGGAAACACCATATATTTT. Translation gives CASSLAGTANTGNTIYF. Full variable domain (missing parts from reference TRBV5-1 and TRBJ1-3): KAGVTQTPRYLIKTRGQQVTLSCSPISGHRSVSWYQQTPGQGLQFLFEYFSETQRNKGNFPGRFSGRQFSNSRSEMNVSTLELGDSALYLCASSLAGTANTGNTIYFGEGSWLTVV.

This clone has only a few counts. The chain uses TRBV11-2 and TRBJ2-3; possible D gene TRBD1, 6 bases. Trimming removed 3 bases at V and 2 bases at J, with 9 bases between. This CDR3 region has 14 residues. The germline V gene encodes CDR1 SGHAT and CDR2 FQNNGV. Here the CDR3 reads CASSFRDITDTQYF. The CDR3 coding sequence is TGTGCCAGCAGCTTCAGGGACATCACAGATACGCAGTATTTT.

The rearrangement joins TRBV6-6 to TRBJ2-1, with TRBD2 as a possible D gene (6 bases). V was pared by 7 bases and J by 1 base, with 11 bases between. Germline V CDR1 and CDR2: MNHNY, SVGAGI (reference sequence). The CDR3 runs 14 residues. DNA for the CDR3: TGTGCCAGCATCAGGGACTTTTCCTACAATGAGCAGTTCTTC. As protein: CASIRDFSYNEQFF.

This chain links TRBV19 with TRBJ2-2; TRBD1 matches at 8 bases. J was trimmed by 5 bases and V by 10 bases; bases with no gene match: 9. CDR1 LNHDA and CDR2 SQIVND come from the germline V gene (reference sequence). CDR3 size: 14 residues. The CDR3 DNA sequence: TGTGCCACCCCCTCCAGGGGGCGGACCGGGGAGCTGTTTTTT. It specifies CATPSRGRTGELFF. The whole variable domain, filled in from reference TRBV19 and TRBJ2-2, reads DGGITQSPKYLFRKEGQNVTLSCEQNLNHDAMYWYRQDPGQGLRLIYYSQIVNDFQKGDIAEGYSVSREKKESFPLTVTSAQKNPTAFYLCATPSRGRTGELFFGEGSRLTVL.

V is TRBV6-5 and J is TRBJ2-7, with 8 bases matching TRBD2. The V and J ends lost 7 bases and 5 bases, in that order; junction bases with no gene match: 13. The germline V gene has CDR1 MNHEY and CDR2 SVGAGI. The CDR3 length is 15 residues. The chain's CDR3 is CASTRRGGSKDEQYF. The DNA of the CDR3 is TGTGCCAGCACCCGCCGGGGGGGCAGTAAGGACGAGCAGTACTTC.

This clone has a handful of counts. This chain uses TRBV6-5 with TRBJ1-4, with D maybe TRBD1 (5 bases). Germline lookup yields CDR1 MNHEY and CDR2 SVGAGI. V dropped 0 bases and J dropped 7 bases, with 15 bases sitting between them. The CDR3 covers 16 residues. In nucleotides, the CDR3 is TGTGCCAGCAGTTACTCCGGGACTCAGGGCACTGAAAAACTGTTTTTT. Translated, it gives CASSYSGTQGTEKLFF.

The CDR3 DNA sequence: TGTGCCAGCAGCGTCCACGGGACTACGTACCAAGAGACCCAGTACTTC. This gives the protein CASSVHGTTYQETQYF. V is TRBV9 and J is TRBJ2-5; 7 nucleotides line up with TRBD2. CDR1 is SGDLS, CDR2 YYNGEE, per germline. Germline trimming cut 2 bases from V and 0 bases from J; bases unmatched to any gene: 7. This CDR3 comprises 16 residues.

Regarding this clone: One end of the junction does not line up with germline, which may come from a read error. The rearrangement links TRBV9 to TRBJ1-2; 9 nucleotides agree with TRBD1. This CDR3 is 14 amino acids long. CDR1 SGDLS and CDR2 YYNGEE come from the germline V gene. The CDR3, as DNA: TGTGCCAGCAGCGTAGGGGACAGGGCTATCGGCTACCCCTTC. Its protein product is CASSVGDRAIGYPF.

The chain has TRBV29-1 and TRBJ2-3; no definite D call. The CDR3 runs 12 residues. Germline V lookup: CDR1 SQVTM, CDR2 ANQGSEA. V lost 7 bases, J lost 2 bases, and 10 bases lay in between. The CDR3 nucleotides are TGCAGCGCCAGGCCCGACACAGATACGCAGTATTTT. Encoded protein: CSARPDTDTQYF.

The V and J genes are TRBV4-3 and TRBJ1-6; no definite D call. This CDR3 region has 15 residues. V was trimmed by 4 bases and J by 7 bases, leaving 14 bases between them. Looked up from germline, CDR1 is LGHNA and CDR2 is YSLEER. This CDR3 is CASSRGRHTNSPLHF. DNA for the CDR3: TGCGCCAGCAGCCGAGGGAGGCATACCAATTCACCCCTCCACTTT.

V usage is TRBV7-2 and J usage is TRBJ2-1; a weak D match, TRBD2 (7 bases). Germline V gene lookup returns CDR1 SGHTA and CDR2 FQGNSA. This CDR3 region has 17 residues. V was clipped by 0 bases and J by 3 bases, with 15 bases between them. The CDR3 loop reads CASSLAVGGASYNEQFF. CDR3 sequence (DNA): TGTGCCAGCAGCTTAGCGGTGGGGGGGGCTAGCTACAATGAGCAGTTCTTC. Together with reference TRBV7-2 and TRBJ2-1, the CDR3 gives the full variable domain: GAGVSQSPSNKVTEKGKDVELRCDPISGHTALYWYRQSLGQGLEFLIYFQGNSAPDKSGLPSDRFSAERTGGSVSTLTIQRTQQEDSAVYLCASSLAVGGASYNEQFFGPGTRLTVL.

The chain uses TRBV19 and TRBJ1-2; maybe TRBD1 (6 bases). Germline loops: CDR1 LNHDA, CDR2 SQIVND (reference sequence). The CDR3 is made up of 15 amino acids. Trimming stripped 5 bases from V and 4 bases from J, with 17 bases between. The CDR3 DNA is TGTGCCAGTAGTGACGGGACAAGGCCGTCCTATGGCTACACCTTC. Translated, it gives CASSDGTRPSYGYTF. Drawing the rest from reference TRBV19 and TRBJ1-2, the complete variable domain is DGGITQSPKYLFRKEGQNVTLSCEQNLNHDAMYWYRQDPGQGLRLIYYSQIVNDFQKGDIAEGYSVSREKKESFPLTVTSAQKNPTAFYLCASSDGTRPSYGYTFGSGTRLTVV.

This clone was seen only a few times. J is TRBJ1-1 and V is TRBV2; tentatively, D is TRBD1 (6 bases). Germline V lookup: CDR1 SNHLY, CDR2 FYNNEI. The CDR3 length is 14 residues. Trimming left V 3 bases short and J 3 bases short, with 11 bases between. CDR3: CASSEQGRDTEAFF. In DNA form, the CDR3 reads TGTGCCAGCAGTGAGCAGGGGAGGGACACTGAAGCTTTCTTT.

This clone was observed a handful of times. V gene TRBV6-6 combines with J gene TRBJ1-5; no clear D. V lost 8 bases to trimming and J lost 3 bases, with 11 bases between them. The CDR3 is 13 amino acids. CDR1 MNHNY and CDR2 SVGAGI come from the germline V gene (reference sequence). The chain's CDR3 is CASVAGNNQPQHF. CDR3 sequence (DNA): TGTGCCAGCGTGGCAGGTAACAATCAGCCCCAGCATTTT.